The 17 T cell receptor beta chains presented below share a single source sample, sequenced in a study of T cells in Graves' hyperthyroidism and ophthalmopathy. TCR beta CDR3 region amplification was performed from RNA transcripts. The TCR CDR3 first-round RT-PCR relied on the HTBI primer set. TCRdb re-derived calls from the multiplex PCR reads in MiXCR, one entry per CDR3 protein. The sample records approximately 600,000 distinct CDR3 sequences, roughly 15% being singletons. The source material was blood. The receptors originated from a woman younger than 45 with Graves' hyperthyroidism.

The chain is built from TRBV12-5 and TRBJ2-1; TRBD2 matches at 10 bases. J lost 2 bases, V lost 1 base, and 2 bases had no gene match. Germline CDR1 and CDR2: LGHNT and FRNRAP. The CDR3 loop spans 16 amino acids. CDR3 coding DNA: TGTGCTAGTGGTTTGGGCCTAGCGGGAGCCTACAATGAGCAGTTCTTC. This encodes CASGLGLAGAYNEQFF.

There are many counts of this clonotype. The CDR3 DNA reads TGTGCCAGCTCACCGCCCACCCTCCTAGGCTACACCTTC. Amino acid sequence: CASSPPTLLGYTF. V and J are TRBV18 and TRBJ1-2, with D unclear. Trimming stripped 3 bases from V and 8 bases from J, with 13 bases between. CDR3 size: 13 residues. CDR1 is KGHSH, CDR2 LQKENI, per germline.

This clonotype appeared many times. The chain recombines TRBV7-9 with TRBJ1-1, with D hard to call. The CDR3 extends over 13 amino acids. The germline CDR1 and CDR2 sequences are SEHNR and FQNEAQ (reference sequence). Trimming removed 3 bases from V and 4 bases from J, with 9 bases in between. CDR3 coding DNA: TGTGCCAGCAGCTTCGATGGGTTCACTGAAGCTTTCTTT. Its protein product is CASSFDGFTEAFF.

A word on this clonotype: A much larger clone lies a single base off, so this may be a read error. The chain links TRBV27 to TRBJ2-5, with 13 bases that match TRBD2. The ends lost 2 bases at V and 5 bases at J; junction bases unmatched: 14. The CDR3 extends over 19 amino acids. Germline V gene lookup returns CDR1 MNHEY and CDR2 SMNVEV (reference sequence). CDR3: CASSLGRTSGRGTSETQYF. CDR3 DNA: TGTGCCAGCAGTTTAGGCAGGACTAGCGGGAGAGGGACTTCTGAGACCCAGTACTTC.

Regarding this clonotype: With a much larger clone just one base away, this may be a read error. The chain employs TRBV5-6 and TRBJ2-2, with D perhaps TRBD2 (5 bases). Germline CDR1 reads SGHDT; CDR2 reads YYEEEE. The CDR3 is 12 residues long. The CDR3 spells CVSSGNTGELFF. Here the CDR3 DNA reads TGTGTCAGCAGCGGTAACACCGGGGAGCTGTTTTTT.

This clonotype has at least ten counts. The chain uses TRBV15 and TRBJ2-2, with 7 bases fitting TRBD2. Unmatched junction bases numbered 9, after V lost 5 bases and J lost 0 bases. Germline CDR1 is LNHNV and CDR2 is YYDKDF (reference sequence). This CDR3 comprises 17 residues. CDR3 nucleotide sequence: TGTGCCACCAGCCCGTTCCGGAGCGGGACGAACACCGGGGAGCTGTTTTTT. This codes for CATSPFRSGTNTGELFF.

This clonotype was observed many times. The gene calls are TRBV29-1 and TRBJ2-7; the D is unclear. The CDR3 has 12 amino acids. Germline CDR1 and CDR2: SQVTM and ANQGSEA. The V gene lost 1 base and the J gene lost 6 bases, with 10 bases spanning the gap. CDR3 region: CSVEGPGAEQYF. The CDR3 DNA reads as TGCAGCGTTGAAGGTCCCGGAGCCGAGCAGTACTTC.

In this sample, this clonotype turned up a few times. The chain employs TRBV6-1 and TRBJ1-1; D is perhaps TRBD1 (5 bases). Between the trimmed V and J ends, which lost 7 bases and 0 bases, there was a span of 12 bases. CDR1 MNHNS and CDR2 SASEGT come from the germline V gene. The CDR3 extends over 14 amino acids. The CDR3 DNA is TGTGCCAGCAATAGGGGTTTCATGAACACTGAAGCTTTCTTT. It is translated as CASNRGFMNTEAFF.

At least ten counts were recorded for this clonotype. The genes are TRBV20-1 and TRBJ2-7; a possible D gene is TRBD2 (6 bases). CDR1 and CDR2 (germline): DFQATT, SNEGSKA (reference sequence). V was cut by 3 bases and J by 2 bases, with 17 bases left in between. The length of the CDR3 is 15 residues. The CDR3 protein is CSASFTLGRAYEQYF. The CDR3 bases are TGCAGTGCTAGTTTCACTCTCGGGAGAGCCTACGAGCAGTACTTC.

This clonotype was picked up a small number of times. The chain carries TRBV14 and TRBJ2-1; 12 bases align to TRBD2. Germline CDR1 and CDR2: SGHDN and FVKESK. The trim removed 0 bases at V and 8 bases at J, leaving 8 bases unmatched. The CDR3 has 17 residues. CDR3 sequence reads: CASSQDQTSGRSDEQFF. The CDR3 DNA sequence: TGTGCCAGCAGCCAAGATCAGACTAGCGGGAGAAGCGATGAGCAGTTCTTC. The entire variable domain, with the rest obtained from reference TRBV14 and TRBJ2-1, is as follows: EAGVTQFPSHSVIEKGQTVTLRCDPISGHDNLYWYRRVMGKEIKFLLHFVKESKQDESGMPNNRFLAERTGGTYSTLKVQPAELEDSGVYFCASSQDQTSGRSDEQFFGPGTRLTVL.

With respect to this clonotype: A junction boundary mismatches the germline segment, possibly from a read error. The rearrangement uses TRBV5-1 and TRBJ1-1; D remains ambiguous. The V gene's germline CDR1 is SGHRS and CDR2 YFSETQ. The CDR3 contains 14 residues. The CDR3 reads CASSLDPGNPEAFF. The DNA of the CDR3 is TGCGCCAGCAGCTTGGATCCGGGGAACCCTGAAGCTTTCTTT. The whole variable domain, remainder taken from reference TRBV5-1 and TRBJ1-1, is KAGVTQTPRYLIKTRGQQVTLSCSPISGHRSVSWYQQTPGQGLQFLFEYFSETQRNKGNFPGRFSGRQFSNSRSEMNVSTLELGDSALYLCASSLDPGNPEAFFGQGTRLTVV.

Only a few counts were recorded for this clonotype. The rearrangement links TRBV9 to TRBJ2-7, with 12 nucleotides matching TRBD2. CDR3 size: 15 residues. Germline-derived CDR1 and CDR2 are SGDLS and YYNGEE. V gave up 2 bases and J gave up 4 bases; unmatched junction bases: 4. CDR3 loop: CASSVTSGSTYEQYF. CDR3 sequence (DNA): TGTGCCAGCAGCGTGACTAGCGGGAGCACGTACGAGCAGTACTTC.

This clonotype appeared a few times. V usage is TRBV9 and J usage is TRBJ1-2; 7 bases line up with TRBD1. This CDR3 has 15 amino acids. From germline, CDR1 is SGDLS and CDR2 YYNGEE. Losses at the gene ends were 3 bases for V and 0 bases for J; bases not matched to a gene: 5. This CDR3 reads CASSAQTGTNYGYTF. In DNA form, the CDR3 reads TGTGCCAGCAGCGCCCAGACAGGGACTAACTATGGCTACACCTTC.

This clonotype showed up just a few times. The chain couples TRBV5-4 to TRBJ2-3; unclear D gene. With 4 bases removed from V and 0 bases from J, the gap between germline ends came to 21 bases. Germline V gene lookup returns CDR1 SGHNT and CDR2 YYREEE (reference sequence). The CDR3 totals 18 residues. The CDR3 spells CASSPPNGAVLSTDTQYF. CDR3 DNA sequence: TGTGCCAGCAGCCCCCCTAACGGAGCCGTCTTAAGCACAGATACGCAGTATTTT.

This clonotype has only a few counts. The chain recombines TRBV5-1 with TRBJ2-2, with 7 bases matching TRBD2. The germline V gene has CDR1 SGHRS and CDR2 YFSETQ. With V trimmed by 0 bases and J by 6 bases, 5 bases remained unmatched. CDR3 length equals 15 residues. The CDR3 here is CASSLVSGGPGELFF. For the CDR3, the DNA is TGCGCCAGCAGCTTGGTTTCGGGGGGACCCGGGGAGCTGTTTTTT.

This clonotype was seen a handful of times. The CDR3 coding sequence is TGCGCCAGCAGCCAAGAGAGGCACAGGCCCCAGCATTTT. Its protein product is CASSQERHRPQHF. The chain carries TRBV4-1 and TRBJ1-5, with D unresolved. The CDR3 is 13 amino acids. Germline lookup yields CDR1 MGHRA and CDR2 YSYEKL. Trimming took 0 bases from V and 9 from J, leaving 9 bases between them.

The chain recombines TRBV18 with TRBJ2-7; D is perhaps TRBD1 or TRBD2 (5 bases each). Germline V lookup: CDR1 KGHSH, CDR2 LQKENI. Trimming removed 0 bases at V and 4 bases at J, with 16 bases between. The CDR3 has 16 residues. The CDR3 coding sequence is TGTGCCAGCTCACCACCTTCGGGACGGCATACGTACGAGCAGTACTTC. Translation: CASSPPSGRHTYEQYF. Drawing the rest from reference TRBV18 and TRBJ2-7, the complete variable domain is NAGVMQNPRHLVRRRGQEARLRCSPMKGHSHVYWYRQLPEEGLKFMVYLQKENIIDESGMPKERFSAEFPKEGPSILRIQQVVRGDSAAYFCASSPPSGRHTYEQYFGPGTRLTVT.